Here is one T cell receptor (beta chain) with its context. The data are from a study of blood T cell repertoires in COVID-19. Profiled with immunoSEQ multiplex PCR; TCRdb holds only in-frame clones, not every one. The table lists 100,000 or so clones, approximately 84% of them singletons, with roughly 4% in the top ten. Specimen: peripheral blood. This TCR was recovered from a human donor in a cohort sampled during active COVID-19.

The CDR3 DNA follows: TGCAGTGCTGTTCCGACGGGGTCACAGTATTTT. Protein product: CSAVPTGSQYF. The gene calls are TRBV20-1 and TRBJ2-3, with D tentatively TRBD2 (5 bases). This CDR3 is built from 11 residues. Trimming removed 5 bases from V and 12 bases from J, with 15 bases in between. Germline assignment: CDR1 DFQATT and CDR2 SNEGSKA (reference sequence).